The 10 T cell receptor beta chains reported below all come from one sample, sequenced in a study of cytomegalovirus exposure and HLA in healthy donors. PCR employed 60 Vbeta and 13 Jbeta primers. This table comes from immunoSEQ multiplex PCR, and its TCRdb copy is limited to in-frame clones, with some not included. The sample contains 110,000 to 150,000 clones, more than 80% of which appear only once. Sequencing input: PBMCs. The receptors stem from a woman aged 40 to 50 in good health and CMV-seropositive.

This chain uses TRBV15 with TRBJ2-6; unclear D gene. Trimming removed 1 base at V and 0 bases at J, with 7 bases between. Germline CDR1 reads LNHNV; CDR2 reads YYDKDF (reference sequence). This CDR3 is built from 16 residues. CDR3 nucleotides: TGTGCCACCAGCAGAGCAGAGGACTCTGGGGCCAACGTCCTGACTTTC. Translating it yields CATSRAEDSGANVLTF.

V and J are TRBV19 and TRBJ1-2; tentative D call: TRBD1 (5 bases). The V gene lost 4 bases and the J gene lost 5 bases, with 11 bases spanning the gap. The CDR3 loop spans 13 amino acids. Per germline, CDR1 LNHDA and CDR2 SQIVND (reference sequence). The CDR3 spells CASSSGPGYGYTF. CDR3 in DNA: TGTGCCAGTAGTAGTGGCCCAGGGTATGGCTACACCTTC.

The gene calls are TRBV11-2 and TRBJ1-3; TRBD1 might be the D (6 bases). This CDR3 comprises 17 residues. CDR1 SGHAT and CDR2 FQNNGV come from the germline V gene. V lost 3 bases and J lost 3, with 18 bases in between. The CDR3 loop is CASSFVHRVGDGNTIYF. CDR3 in DNA: TGTGCCAGCAGCTTCGTCCACAGGGTTGGTGATGGAAACACCATATATTTT.

Regarding this clone: An end of the junction differs from the germline gene, which may be a read error. The chain couples TRBV29-1 to TRBJ1-1, with 7 nucleotides matching TRBD1. Germline-derived CDR1 and CDR2 are SQVTM and ANQGSEA. The CDR3 consists of 13 residues. The chain's CDR3 is CSVGYRGNIEAFF. CDR3 bases: TGCAGCGTAGGTTACAGGGGAAACATTGAAGCTTTCTTT.

The J gene is TRBJ1-1, the V gene TRBV29-1; D uncertain. V was cut by 6 bases and J by 2 bases, with 16 bases left in between. Germline V gene lookup returns CDR1 SQVTM and CDR2 ANQGSEA. The CDR3 extends over 14 amino acids. For the CDR3, the DNA is TGCAGCGTGAAAGATCGGGAGGCCAACACTGAAGCTTTCTTT. As protein: CSVKDREANTEAFF. Using reference TRBV29-1 and TRBJ1-1 for the parts outside the CDR3, the full variable domain is SAVISQKPSRDICQRGTSLTIQCQVDSQVTMMFWYRQQPGQSLTLIATANQGSEATYESGFVIDKFPISRPNLTFSTLTVSNMSPEDSSIYLCSVKDREANTEAFFGQGTRLTVV.

The chain is built from TRBV7-7 and TRBJ1-1, with D hard to call. Trimming removed 5 bases at V and 6 bases at J, with 19 bases between. Germline V gene lookup returns CDR1 SSHAT and CDR2 FNYEAQ (reference sequence). The CDR3 loop spans 15 amino acids. The CDR3 DNA sequence: TGTGCCAGCAGCCCCCTAAACCCTGGGCGGGCTGAAGCTTTCTTT. Residues: CASSPLNPGRAEAFF. The full variable domain, in which reference TRBV7-7 and TRBJ1-1 provide the parts outside the CDR3, is GAGVSQSPRYKVTKRGQDVTLRCDPISSHATLYWYQQALGQGPEFLTYFNYEAQPDKSGLPSDRFSAERPEGSISTLTIQRTEQRDSAMYRCASSPLNPGRAEAFFGQGTRLTVV.

The chain uses TRBV27 and TRBJ1-1; tentatively, D is TRBD1 (6 bases). Trimming removed 0 bases from V and 5 bases from J, with 22 bases in between. Germline V gene sequence: CDR1 MNHEY, CDR2 SMNVEV (reference sequence). This CDR3 has 18 residues. CDR3 region: CASSLSSFQGPMETEAFF. Written as DNA, the CDR3 is TGTGCCAGCAGTTTATCGTCATTCCAGGGGCCCATGGAGACTGAAGCTTTCTTT.

The chain joins TRBV2 to TRBJ2-1; D is possibly TRBD1 (5 bases). V was cut by 2 bases and J by 5 bases, with 10 bases left in between. Germline CDR1 SNHLY, CDR2 FYNNEI. This CDR3 is 14 amino acids long. The CDR3 sequence is CASSERQGNNEQFF. The CDR3, as DNA: TGTGCCAGCAGTGAACGGCAGGGTAACAATGAGCAGTTCTTC.

The V call is TRBV27, the J call TRBJ2-1; 8 bases are shared with TRBD1. CDR1 is MNHEY, CDR2 SMNVEV, per germline (reference sequence). V lost 10 bases, J lost 15 bases, and 11 bases stayed unmatched. The CDR3 consists of 11 residues. This CDR3 reads CANPGQASLFF. The CDR3, as DNA: TGTGCCAATCCGGGACAGGCTTCTTTGTTCTTC.

The chain is built from TRBV10-3 and TRBJ2-5; TRBD1 aligns across 10 bases. The better agreement between TRBJ2-7 and the DNA end casts doubt on the J call. The CDR3 covers 14 residues. The germline CDR1 and CDR2 sequences are ENHRY and SYGVKD. The chain's CDR3 is CAIGMGQGSNEQYF. The DNA of the CDR3 is TGTGCCATTGGAATGGGACAGGGGTCGAACGAGCAGTACTTC.